This TCR beta chain was identified during a study of response to subunit inactivated influenza vaccine. Comments on this clonotype: Antigen unknown.

TCRdb analysed the RT-PCR reads with MiXCR anew, one entry per CDR3 protein. Of hundreds of thousands of distinct CDR3 sequences in the sample, 12% to 15% were seen once. Per germline, CDR1 SGHRS and CDR2 YFSETQ. The CDR3 is 14 residues long. V was clipped by 0 bases and J by 5 bases, with 8 bases between them. The study's findings and limits: Each seasonal influenza vaccination, the authors suggested, recruits few new T cells.

Here the sequenced sample was PBMCs from blood, taken about 14 days before vaccination. The sequence came from a man aged 50 to 59 who received an inactivated influenza vaccine. The V and J genes are TRBV5-1 and TRBJ2-2; no firm D call. This chain's CDR3 is CASSLAMVTGELFF. The CDR3 DNA sequence: TGCGCCAGCAGCTTGGCCATGGTAACCGGGGAGCTGTTTTTT.